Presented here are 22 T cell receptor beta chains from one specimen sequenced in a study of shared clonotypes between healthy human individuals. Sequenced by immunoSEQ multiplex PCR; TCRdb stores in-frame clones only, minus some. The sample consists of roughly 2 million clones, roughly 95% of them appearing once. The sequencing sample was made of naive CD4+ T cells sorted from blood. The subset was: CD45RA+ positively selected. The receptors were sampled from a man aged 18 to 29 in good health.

Written as DNA, the CDR3 is TGTGCCAGCAGCTTTGGATTTTTAAGGGATAACTATGGCTACACCTTC. Translation gives CASSFGFLRDNYGYTF. The chain uses TRBV7-2 and TRBJ1-2; D unclear. The V and J ends lost 3 bases and 1 base respectively, with 15 bases between them. The CDR3 covers 16 residues. Per germline, CDR1 SGHTA and CDR2 FQGNSA.

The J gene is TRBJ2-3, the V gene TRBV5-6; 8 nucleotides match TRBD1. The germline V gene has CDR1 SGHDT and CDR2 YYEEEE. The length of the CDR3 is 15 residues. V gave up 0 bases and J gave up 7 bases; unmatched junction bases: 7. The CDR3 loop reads CASSLGQGALYTQYF. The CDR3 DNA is TGTGCCAGCAGCTTGGGCCAGGGGGCCCTATATACGCAGTATTTT.

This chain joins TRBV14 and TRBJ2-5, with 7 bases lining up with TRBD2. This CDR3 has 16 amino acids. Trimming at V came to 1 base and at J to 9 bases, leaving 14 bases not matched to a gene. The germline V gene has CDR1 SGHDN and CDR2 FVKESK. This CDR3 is CASSQVRGPAGSSQYF. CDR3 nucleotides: TGTGCCAGCAGCCAAGTAAGGGGTCCAGCGGGGTCGTCCCAGTACTTC. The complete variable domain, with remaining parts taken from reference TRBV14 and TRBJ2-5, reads EAGVTQFPSHSVIEKGQTVTLRCDPISGHDNLYWYRRVMGKEIKFLLHFVKESKQDESGMPNNRFLAERTGGTYSTLKVQPAELEDSGVYFCASSQVRGPAGSSQYFGPGTRLLVL.

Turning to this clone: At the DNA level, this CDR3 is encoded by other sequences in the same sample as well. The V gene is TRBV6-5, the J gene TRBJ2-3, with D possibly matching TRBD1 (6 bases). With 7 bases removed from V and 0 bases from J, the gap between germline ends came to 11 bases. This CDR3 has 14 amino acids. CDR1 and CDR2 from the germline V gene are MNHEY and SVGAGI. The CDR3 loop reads CASTRGGSTDTQYF. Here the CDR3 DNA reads TGTGCCAGCACTCGAGGGGGAAGCACAGATACGCAGTATTTT.

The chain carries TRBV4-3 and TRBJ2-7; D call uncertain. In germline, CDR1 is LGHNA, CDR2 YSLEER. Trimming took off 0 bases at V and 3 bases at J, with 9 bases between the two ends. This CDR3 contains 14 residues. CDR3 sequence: CASSQDLAFYEQYF. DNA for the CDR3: TGCGCCAGCAGCCAAGATCTCGCCTTCTACGAGCAGTACTTC.

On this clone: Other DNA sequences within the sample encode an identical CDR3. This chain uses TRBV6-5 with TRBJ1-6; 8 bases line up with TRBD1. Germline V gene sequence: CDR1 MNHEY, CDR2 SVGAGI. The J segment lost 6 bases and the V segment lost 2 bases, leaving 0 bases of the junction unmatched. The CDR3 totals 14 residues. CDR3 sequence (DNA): TGTGCCAGCAGTTACGACAGGGGTAATTCACCCCTCCACTTT. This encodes CASSYDRGNSPLHF.

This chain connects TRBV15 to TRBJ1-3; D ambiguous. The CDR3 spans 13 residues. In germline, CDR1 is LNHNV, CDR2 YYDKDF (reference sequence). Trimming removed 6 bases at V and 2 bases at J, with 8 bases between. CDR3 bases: TGTGCCACCAGTCCCGGGGCTGGAAACACCATATATTTT. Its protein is CATSPGAGNTIYF.

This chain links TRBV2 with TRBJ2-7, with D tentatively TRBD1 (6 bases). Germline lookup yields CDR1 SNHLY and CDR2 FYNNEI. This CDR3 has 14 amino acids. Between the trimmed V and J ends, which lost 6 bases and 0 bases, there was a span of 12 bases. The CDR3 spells CASRGTISSYEQYF. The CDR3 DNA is TGTGCCAGCAGGGGGACAATCAGCTCCTACGAGCAGTACTTC. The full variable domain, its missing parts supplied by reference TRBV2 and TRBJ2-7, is EPEVTQTPSHQVTQMGQEVILRCVPISNHLYFYWYRQILGQKVEFLVSFYNNEISEKSEIFDDQFSVERPDGSNFTLKIRSTKLEDSAMYFCASRGTISSYEQYFGPGTRLTVT.

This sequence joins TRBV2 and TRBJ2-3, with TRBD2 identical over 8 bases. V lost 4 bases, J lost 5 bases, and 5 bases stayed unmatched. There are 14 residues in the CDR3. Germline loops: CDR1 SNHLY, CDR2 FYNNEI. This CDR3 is CASSVAGPRDTQYF. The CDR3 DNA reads TGTGCCAGCAGTGTAGCGGGACCCCGAGATACGCAGTATTTT. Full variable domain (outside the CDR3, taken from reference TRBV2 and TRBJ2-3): EPEVTQTPSHQVTQMGQEVILRCVPISNHLYFYWYRQILGQKVEFLVSFYNNEISEKSEIFDDQFSVERPDGSNFTLKIRSTKLEDSAMYFCASSVAGPRDTQYFGPGTRLTVL.

The DNA of the CDR3 is TGTGCCAGCTCGCCGAGGAGTAGCAATCAGCCCCAGCATTTT. It specifies CASSPRSSNQPQHF. This chain links TRBV18 with TRBJ1-5; the D is unclear. Trimming removed 6 bases at V and 0 bases at J, with 9 bases between. This CDR3 contains 14 residues. Germline V gives CDR1 KGHSH, CDR2 LQKENI.

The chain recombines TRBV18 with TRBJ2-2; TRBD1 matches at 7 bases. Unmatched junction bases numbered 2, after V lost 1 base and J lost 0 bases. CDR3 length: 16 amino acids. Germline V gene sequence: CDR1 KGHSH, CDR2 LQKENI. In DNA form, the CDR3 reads TGTGCCAGCTCACCACAAGGGGGCACGAACACCGGGGAGCTGTTTTTT. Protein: CASSPQGGTNTGELFF.

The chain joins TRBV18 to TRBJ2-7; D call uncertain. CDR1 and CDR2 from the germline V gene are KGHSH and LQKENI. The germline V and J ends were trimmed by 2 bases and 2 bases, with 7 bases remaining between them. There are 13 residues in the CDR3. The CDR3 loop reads CASSPARAYEQYF. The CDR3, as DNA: TGTGCCAGCTCACCAGCTAGAGCCTACGAGCAGTACTTC.

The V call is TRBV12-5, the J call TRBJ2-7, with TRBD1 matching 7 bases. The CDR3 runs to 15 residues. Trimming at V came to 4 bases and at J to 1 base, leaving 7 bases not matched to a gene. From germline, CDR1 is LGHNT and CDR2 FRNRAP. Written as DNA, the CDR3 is TGTGCTAGTGGTTCCCCTACGGGACAGTCCTACGAGCAGTACTTC. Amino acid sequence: CASGSPTGQSYEQYF.

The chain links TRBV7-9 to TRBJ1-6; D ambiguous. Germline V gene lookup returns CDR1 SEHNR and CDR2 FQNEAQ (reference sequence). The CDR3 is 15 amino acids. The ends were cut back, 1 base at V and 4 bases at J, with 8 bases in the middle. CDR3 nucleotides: TGTGCCAGCAGCTTAGGGGAGACGTATAATTCACCCCTCCACTTT. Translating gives CASSLGETYNSPLHF.

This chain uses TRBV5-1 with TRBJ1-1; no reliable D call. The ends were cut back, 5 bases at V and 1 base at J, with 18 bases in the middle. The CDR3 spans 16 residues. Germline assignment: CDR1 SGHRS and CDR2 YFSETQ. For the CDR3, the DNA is TGCGCCAGCAGAGTAAGGGCAGAACTGTCGAACACTGAAGCTTTCTTT. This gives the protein CASRVRAELSNTEAFF.

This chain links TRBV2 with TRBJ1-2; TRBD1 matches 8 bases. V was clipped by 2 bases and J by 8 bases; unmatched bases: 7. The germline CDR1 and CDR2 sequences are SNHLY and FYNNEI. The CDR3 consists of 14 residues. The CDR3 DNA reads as TGTGCCAGCAGTGAACTGGACAGGGCCGCGGGCTACACCTTC. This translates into CASSELDRAAGYTF.

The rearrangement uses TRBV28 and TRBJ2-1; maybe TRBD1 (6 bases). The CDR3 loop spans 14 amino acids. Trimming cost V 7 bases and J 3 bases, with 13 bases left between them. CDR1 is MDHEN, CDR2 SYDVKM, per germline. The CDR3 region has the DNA TGTGCCAGCACTCGGGGACACCTCTACAATGAGCAGTTCTTC. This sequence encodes CASTRGHLYNEQFF.

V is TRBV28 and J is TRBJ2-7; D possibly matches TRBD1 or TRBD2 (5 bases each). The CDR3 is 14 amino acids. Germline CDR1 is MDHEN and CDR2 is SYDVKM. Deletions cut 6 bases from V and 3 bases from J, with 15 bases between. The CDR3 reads CASSDPGRSYEQYF. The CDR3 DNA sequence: TGTGCCAGCAGCGACCCGGGACGGAGCTACGAGCAGTACTTC. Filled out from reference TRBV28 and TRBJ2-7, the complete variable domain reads DVKVTQSSRYLVKRTGEKVFLECVQDMDHENMFWYRQDPGLGLRLIYFSYDVKMKEKGDIPEGYSVSREKKERFSLILESASTNQTSMYLCASSDPGRSYEQYFGPGTRLTVT.

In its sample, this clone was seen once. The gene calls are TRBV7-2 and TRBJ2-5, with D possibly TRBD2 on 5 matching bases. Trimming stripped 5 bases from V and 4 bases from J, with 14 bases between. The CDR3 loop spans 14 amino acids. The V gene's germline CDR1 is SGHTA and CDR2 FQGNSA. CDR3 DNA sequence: TGTGCCAGCAGCCGCTCTAGCATGATAGAGACCCAGTACTTC. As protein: CASSRSSMIETQYF.

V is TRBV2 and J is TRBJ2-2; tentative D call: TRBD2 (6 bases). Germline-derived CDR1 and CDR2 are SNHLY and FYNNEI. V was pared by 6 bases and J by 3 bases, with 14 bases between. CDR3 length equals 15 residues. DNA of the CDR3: TGTGCCAGCAGGATAGCGGTAGGGGACACCGGGGAGCTGTTTTTT. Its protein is CASRIAVGDTGELFF. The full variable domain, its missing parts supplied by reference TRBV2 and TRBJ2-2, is EPEVTQTPSHQVTQMGQEVILRCVPISNHLYFYWYRQILGQKVEFLVSFYNNEISEKSEIFDDQFSVERPDGSNFTLKIRSTKLEDSAMYFCASRIAVGDTGELFFGEGSRLTVL.

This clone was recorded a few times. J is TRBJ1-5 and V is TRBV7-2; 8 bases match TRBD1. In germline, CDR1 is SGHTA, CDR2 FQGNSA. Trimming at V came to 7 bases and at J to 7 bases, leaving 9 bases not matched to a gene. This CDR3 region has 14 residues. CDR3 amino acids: CASKPTGGGQPQHF. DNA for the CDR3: TGTGCCAGCAAGCCCACAGGGGGAGGCCAGCCCCAGCATTTT.

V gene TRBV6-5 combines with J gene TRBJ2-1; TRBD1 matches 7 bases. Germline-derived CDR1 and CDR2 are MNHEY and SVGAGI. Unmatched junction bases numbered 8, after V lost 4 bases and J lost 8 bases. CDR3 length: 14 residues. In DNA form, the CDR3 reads TGTGCCAGCAGTTTCTTTGACAGGGCCTATGAGCAGTTCTTC. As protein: CASSFFDRAYEQFF.